This T cell receptor (beta chain) was identified during a study of CD8 T cells in Susac syndrome. The T cells that were sequenced for TCR beta were CD8+ and CD4+ cells from blood. Random hexamers were used to reverse transcribe about 0.5 to 1 ug of RNA. The immunoSEQ assay covered 54 Vbeta and 13 Jbeta segments for CDR3. TCRdb reprocessed the immunoSEQ multiplex PCR reads via MiXCR and lists one record per CDR3 protein. Among a few hundred thousand distinct CDR3 sequences, almost 85% were seen once, and the ten largest hold approximately 0.2%. V was pared by 0 bases and J by 3 bases, with 8 bases between. CDR3 length: 14 residues. CDR1 and CDR2 from the germline V gene are SGHDN and FVKESK.

This receptor was identified in a human donor with multiple sclerosis. The gene calls are TRBV14 and TRBJ1-2; D is undetermined. The sequenced sample consisted of CD8+ T cells from PBMCs. CDR3 in amino acids: CASSQDGQYYGYTF. CDR3 nucleotide sequence: TGTGCCAGCAGCCAAGACGGTCAGTACTATGGCTACACCTTC. The complete variable domain, with remaining parts taken from reference TRBV14 and TRBJ1-2, reads EAGVTQFPSHSVIEKGQTVTLRCDPISGHDNLYWYRRVMGKEIKFLLHFVKESKQDESGMPNNRFLAERTGGTYSTLKVQPAELEDSGVYFCASSQDGQYYGYTFGSGTRLTVV.